Listed below are T cell receptor beta chains from one sample, sequenced in a study of regulatory T cells in long-lasting Graves disease. TCRdb itself ran the multiplex PCR reads through MiXCR, one entry per CDR3 protein. Of 250,000 to 300,000 distinct CDR3 sequences detected, roughly a fifth appear once; the ten largest clones hold roughly 56%. The material sequenced was peripheral blood mononuclear cells (PBMCs), taken when the disease was refractory, from a patient treated with antithyroid drugs. Receptors originate from a female donor with Graves disease. CDR3s include the opening cysteine and the closing phenylalanine or tryptophan. Fields, in order: CDR3 protein, CDR3 DNA, D gene, V gene, clone size, J gene. A D gene is named only where the DNA matches it firmly. Only some rows state a clone size, as once, few, many or a class for expanded clones.

CDR3 protein: CASREGTGNTEAFF
CDR3 DNA: TGTGCCAGCAGGGAGGGCACAGGGAACACTGAAGCTTTCTTT
D gene: NA
V gene: TRBV6-1
clone size: many
J gene: TRBJ1-1

CDR3 protein: CASSSDSTNQPQHF
CDR3 DNA: TGTGCCAGCAGCTCCGACAGTACCAATCAGCCCCAGCATTTT
D gene: NA
V gene: TRBV7-9
clone size: many
J gene: TRBJ1-5

CDR3 protein: CSARAQTTWAFF
CDR3 DNA: TGCAGTGCTAGAGCCCAAACTACGTGGGCTTTCTTT
D gene: NA
V gene: TRBV20-1
clone size: few
J gene: TRBJ1-1

CDR3 protein: CASSQSTSGIQTQYF
CDR3 DNA: TGTGCCAGCAGCCAATCGACTAGCGGGATACAGACCCAGTACTTC
D gene: TRBD2
V gene: TRBV3-1
clone size: many
J gene: TRBJ2-5

CDR3 protein: CASSLRQGRNIQYF
CDR3 DNA: TGTGCCAGCAGCTTAAGACAGGGGAGAAACATTCAGTACTTC
D gene: TRBD1
V gene: TRBV7-2
clone size: many
J gene: TRBJ2-4

CDR3 protein: CASSLGDRWRENTGELFF
CDR3 DNA: TGTGCCAGCAGTTTAGGGGACCGTTGGCGGGAGAACACCGGGGAGCTGTTTTTT
D gene: NA
V gene: TRBV28
clone size: many
J gene: TRBJ2-2

CDR3 protein: CASKPDVGGPAGELFF
CDR3 DNA: TGCGCCAGCAAACCGGACGTGGGAGGGCCGGCCGGGGAGCTGTTTTTT
D gene: TRBD2
V gene: TRBV5-1
clone size: NA
J gene: TRBJ2-2

CDR3 protein: CASSLALDMGLAINTQYF
CDR3 DNA: TGTGCCAGCAGCTTAGCGCTTGATATGGGACTAGCCATTAATACGCAGTATTTT
D gene: TRBD2
V gene: TRBV7-2
clone size: once
J gene: TRBJ2-3

CDR3 protein: CASSGRGVDNQPQHF
CDR3 DNA: TGTGCCAGCAGTGGCAGGGGCGTGGACAATCAGCCCCAGCATTTT
D gene: NA
V gene: TRBV6-1
clone size: many
J gene: TRBJ1-5

CDR3 protein: CASTWTSGITGELFF
CDR3 DNA: TGTGCCAGCACCTGGACTAGCGGGATCACCGGGGAGCTGTTTTTT
D gene: TRBD2
V gene: TRBV6-1
clone size: NA
J gene: TRBJ2-2

CDR3 protein: CSVLAGSRGQYF
CDR3 DNA: TGCAGTGTTCTAGCGGGCTCCCGGGGGCAGTACTTC
D gene: TRBD2
V gene: TRBV20-1
clone size: NA
J gene: TRBJ2-7

CDR3 protein: CATRGQGAGQPQHF
CDR3 DNA: TGTGCCACTCGGGGACAGGGGGCCGGTCAGCCCCAGCATTTT
D gene: TRBD1
V gene: TRBV19
clone size: NA
J gene: TRBJ1-5

CDR3 protein: CASSSSRERGEELFF
CDR3 DNA: TGTGCCAGCAGCTCCTCGCGGGAGAGGGGCGAGGAGCTGTTTTTT
D gene: TRBD2
V gene: TRBV11-2
clone size: NA
J gene: TRBJ2-2

CDR3 protein: CASSVDLADTQYF
CDR3 DNA: TGTGCCAGCAGTGTAGACTTGGCAGATACGCAGTATTTT
D gene: NA
V gene: TRBV2
clone size: NA
J gene: TRBJ2-3

CDR3 protein: CASSQDFGEWNIQYF
CDR3 DNA: TGTGCCAGCAGCCAAGATTTTGGAGAGTGGAACATTCAGTACTTC
D gene: NA
V gene: TRBV3-1
clone size: many
J gene: TRBJ2-4

CDR3 protein: CASSLDFSIRTGELFF
CDR3 DNA: TGCGCCAGCAGCTTGGATTTCTCCATTCGGACCGGGGAGCTGTTTTTT
D gene: NA
V gene: TRBV5-1
clone size: NA
J gene: TRBJ2-2

CDR3 protein: CASSRHTEAFF
CDR3 DNA: TGTGCCAGCAGTAGACACACTGAAGCTTTCTTT
D gene: NA
V gene: TRBV6-1
clone size: many
J gene: TRBJ1-1

CDR3 protein: CSARGDNNQPQHF
CDR3 DNA: TGCAGTGCTAGAGGGGACAATAATCAGCCCCAGCATTTT
D gene: NA
V gene: TRBV20-1
clone size: few
J gene: TRBJ1-5

CDR3 protein: CASSLRSREGLRETQYF
CDR3 DNA: TGCGCCAGCAGCTTGAGGTCCCGGGAGGGGTTGAGAGAGACCCAGTACTTC
D gene: TRBD2
V gene: TRBV5-1
clone size: NA
J gene: TRBJ2-5

CDR3 protein: CASRDDTEAFF
CDR3 DNA: TGTGCCAGCAGAGACGACACTGAAGCTTTCTTT
D gene: NA
V gene: TRBV7-9
clone size: few
J gene: TRBJ1-1

CDR3 protein: CASSQGAGRSIINQPQHF
CDR3 DNA: TGCGCCAGCAGCCAAGGGGCAGGGAGGAGTATTATCAATCAGCCCCAGCATTTT
D gene: NA
V gene: TRBV4-1
clone size: NA
J gene: TRBJ1-5

CDR3 protein: CASSIGRARGPLDEQYF
CDR3 DNA: TGTGCCAGTAGTATAGGTCGCGCCCGGGGCCCCCTGGACGAGCAGTACTTC
D gene: NA
V gene: TRBV19
clone size: few
J gene: TRBJ2-7

CDR3 protein: CAWSVSGGQIYGYTF
CDR3 DNA: TGTGCCTGGAGTGTAAGTGGAGGACAGATCTATGGCTACACCTTC
D gene: NA
V gene: TRBV30
clone size: many
J gene: TRBJ1-2

CDR3 protein: CASSRTDGTYGYTF
CDR3 DNA: TGCGCCAGCAGCAGGACGGACGGGACCTATGGCTACACCTTC
D gene: NA
V gene: TRBV5-1
clone size: NA
J gene: TRBJ1-2

CDR3 protein: CASSFAAAAYNYGYTF
CDR3 DNA: TGTGCCAGCAGCTTTGCCGCGGCAGCATATAACTATGGCTACACCTTC
D gene: NA
V gene: TRBV7-2
clone size: many
J gene: TRBJ1-2

CDR3 protein: CASRPTGVPVGEKLFF
CDR3 DNA: TGTGCCAGCAGGCCTACAGGGGTCCCGGTCGGTGAAAAACTGTTTTTT
D gene: TRBD1
V gene: TRBV6-1
clone size: many
J gene: TRBJ1-4

CDR3 protein: CASSFVVGELFF
CDR3 DNA: TGTGCCAGCAGTTTTGTCGTCGGGGAGCTGTTTTTT
D gene: NA
V gene: TRBV12-3/TRBV12-4
clone size: many
J gene: TRBJ2-2

CDR3 protein: CASSLVGDMSEAFF
CDR3 DNA: TGTGCCAGCAGCTTAGTAGGGGATATGTCTGAAGCTTTCTTT
D gene: NA
V gene: TRBV7-2
clone size: many
J gene: TRBJ1-1

CDR3 protein: CASSVGGLVGETQYF
CDR3 DNA: TGTGCCAGCAGCGTAGGGGGACTAGTGGGAGAGACCCAGTACTTC
D gene: TRBD2
V gene: TRBV9
clone size: NA
J gene: TRBJ2-5

CDR3 protein: CASSLTLNQPQHF
CDR3 DNA: TGTGCCAGCAGCTTGACACTCAATCAGCCCCAGCATTTT
D gene: NA
V gene: TRBV7-2
clone size: many
J gene: TRBJ1-5

CDR3 protein: CASSSPGEGRAREQYF
CDR3 DNA: TGTGCCAGCAGTTCCCCAGGGGAAGGGAGGGCCAGGGAGCAGTACTTC
D gene: NA
V gene: TRBV6-2/TRBV6-3
clone size: many
J gene: TRBJ2-7

CDR3 protein: CSARSGQGVGEKLFF
CDR3 DNA: TGCAGTGCTAGGAGTGGACAGGGAGTAGGTGAAAAACTGTTTTTT
D gene: TRBD1
V gene: TRBV20-1
clone size: many
J gene: TRBJ1-4

CDR3 protein: CATTGGVEQYF
CDR3 DNA: TGTGCCACCACAGGGGGCGTCGAGCAGTACTTC
D gene: TRBD1
V gene: TRBV6-1
clone size: many
J gene: TRBJ2-7

CDR3 protein: CAWSPPNSGNTIYF
CDR3 DNA: TGTGCCTGGAGTCCCCCCAACTCTGGAAACACCATATATTTT
D gene: NA
V gene: TRBV30
clone size: NA
J gene: TRBJ1-3

CDR3 protein: CASSYSRDRESPQHF
CDR3 DNA: TGTGCCAGCAGTTACTCGCGGGACAGGGAGTCGCCCCAGCATTTT
D gene: TRBD1
V gene: TRBV6-5
clone size: NA
J gene: TRBJ1-5

CDR3 protein: CSGGNIAYEQYF
CDR3 DNA: TGCAGCGGGGGGAACATAGCCTACGAGCAGTACTTC
D gene: NA
V gene: TRBV29-1
clone size: NA
J gene: TRBJ2-7

CDR3 protein: CASSMGTAYNEQFF
CDR3 DNA: TGCGCCAGCAGCATGGGGACAGCCTACAATGAGCAGTTCTTC
D gene: TRBD1
V gene: TRBV5-1
clone size: NA
J gene: TRBJ2-1

CDR3 protein: CASSPASAGSYEQYF
CDR3 DNA: TGTGCCAGCTCACCAGCCTCAGCGGGCTCCTACGAGCAGTACTTC
D gene: NA
V gene: TRBV18
clone size: few
J gene: TRBJ2-7

CDR3 protein: CASSLYQETQCF
CDR3 DNA: TGTGCCAGCAGCCTCTACCAAGAGACCCAGTGCTTC
D gene: NA
V gene: TRBV3-1
clone size: NA
J gene: TRBJ2-5

CDR3 protein: CASSQGGSGTGELFF
CDR3 DNA: TGCGCCAGCAGCCAAGGCGGGAGTGGAACCGGGGAGCTGTTTTTT
D gene: TRBD2
V gene: TRBV4-1
clone size: NA
J gene: TRBJ2-2

CDR3 protein: CASSGGDYGYTF
CDR3 DNA: TGTGCCAGCTCAGGCGGAGACTATGGCTACACCTTC
D gene: NA
V gene: TRBV18
clone size: many
J gene: TRBJ1-2

CDR3 protein: CASSSSLGPLYEQYF
CDR3 DNA: TGTGCCAGCAGCTCCTCGCTGGGGCCCCTCTACGAGCAGTACTTC
D gene: NA
V gene: TRBV7-4
clone size: few
J gene: TRBJ2-7